These 30 T cell receptor beta chains share one sample of origin, sequenced in a study of CD8+ T cells in alopecia areata. RNA was isolated and reverse transcribed to cDNA, the sequencing template. TCRdb's table, derived via immunoSEQ multiplex PCR, lists solely in-frame clones and lacks some. This sample has around 82,000 clones, with just over 50% found just once. Source material: NKG2D-high CD8+ T cells sorted from blood. These receptors came from a human donor with alopecia areata.

In the case of this clone: A much larger clonotype is one base distant, so this may be a read error. The chain combines TRBV13 with TRBJ2-2; D unresolved. Between the trimmed V and J ends, which lost 0 bases and 6 bases, there was a span of 2 bases. This CDR3 has 12 amino acids. Germline V lookup: CDR1 PRHDT, CDR2 FYEKMQ (reference sequence). For the CDR3, the DNA is TGTGCCAGCAGCTTAGGCCCCGGGGAGCTGTTTTTT. This gives the protein CASSLGPGELFF.

The chain joins TRBV29-1 to TRBJ1-2; D uncertain. The CDR3 has 11 amino acids. Germline lookup yields CDR1 SQVTM and CDR2 ANQGSEA. Trimming cost V 2 bases and J 13 bases, with 14 bases left between them. CDR3 coding DNA: TGCAGCGTTGAATTCCTTGGGGTTCTCACCTTC. Amino acids: CSVEFLGVLTF.

This clone has a handful of counts. The chain employs TRBV20-1 and TRBJ2-7; D is uncertain. The CDR3 spans 11 residues. Germline assignment: CDR1 DFQATT and CDR2 SNEGSKA (reference sequence). The CDR3 sequence is CSLPMAYEQYF. The CDR3, as DNA: TGCAGCCTCCCTATGGCCTACGAGCAGTACTTC.

V gene TRBV9 combines with J gene TRBJ2-5, with a weak D call TRBD2 (6 bases). Germline-derived CDR1 and CDR2 are SGDLS and YYNGEE. CDR3 length: 16 amino acids. Trimming cost V 3 bases and J 4 bases, with 19 bases left between them. Here the CDR3 reads CASSAGHQLARETQYF. The CDR3 DNA sequence: TGTGCCAGCAGCGCGGGCCACCAACTAGCCCGAGAGACCCAGTACTTC.

J is TRBJ2-7 and V is TRBV5-1, with D unclear. The V gene lost 0 bases and the J gene lost 2 bases, with 9 bases spanning the gap. CDR3 length equals 14 residues. Germline CDR1 is SGHRS and CDR2 is YFSETQ. Written as DNA, the CDR3 is TGCGCCAGCAGCTTGGGGCTAGGAACCTACGAGCAGTACTTC. Protein: CASSLGLGTYEQYF.

This chain uses TRBV6-5 with TRBJ2-7; 11 nucleotides match TRBD2. The CDR3 consists of 15 residues. With 2 bases clipped from V and 0 bases from J, the junction kept 0 bases outside the gene matches. Germline-derived CDR1 and CDR2 are MNHEY and SVGAGI. For the CDR3, the DNA is TGTGCCAGCAGTTACACTAGCGGGAGCTCCTACGAGCAGTACTTC. It encodes CASSYTSGSSYEQYF.

The chain combines TRBV30 with TRBJ1-2, with 10 bases lining up with TRBD1. CDR1 GTSNPN and CDR2 SVGIG come from the germline V gene (reference sequence). The J segment lost 3 bases and the V segment lost 2 bases, leaving 9 bases of the junction unmatched. There are 16 residues in the CDR3. The CDR3 region is CAWSPLGTGVHYGYTF. CDR3 nucleotides: TGTGCCTGGAGTCCTCTCGGGACAGGGGTGCACTATGGCTACACCTTC.

The V and J genes are TRBV2 and TRBJ2-3, with unresolved D. Deletions cut 6 bases from V and 3 bases from J, with 7 bases between. This CDR3 spans 12 amino acids. Per germline, CDR1 SNHLY and CDR2 FYNNEI. CDR3 amino acids: CASSRSTDTQYF. The CDR3 DNA follows: TGTGCCAGCAGCCGGTCTACAGATACGCAGTATTTT.

V gene TRBV27 combines with J gene TRBJ2-7, with D perhaps TRBD1 or TRBD2 (5 bases each). This CDR3 spans 12 amino acids. CDR1 and CDR2 from the germline V gene are MNHEY and SMNVEV (reference sequence). The ends were cut back, 0 bases at V and 11 bases at J, with 11 bases in the middle. The CDR3 nucleotides read TGTGCCAGCAGTTTATCAGTGGGACCTAAGTACTTC. It encodes CASSLSVGPKYF.

This clone turned up a few times. The J gene is TRBJ2-5, the V gene TRBV7-8; no reliable D call. V was trimmed by 6 bases and J by 3 bases, leaving 5 bases between them. The germline gives CDR1 SGHVS, CDR2 FQNEAQ. There are 11 residues in the CDR3. The CDR3 sequence: CASRIKETQYF. In nucleotides, the CDR3 is TGTGCCAGCAGGATAAAAGAGACCCAGTACTTC.

This clone was seen once. The chain employs TRBV28 and TRBJ2-1; 7 bases are shared with TRBD2. CDR1 and CDR2 (germline): MDHEN, SYDVKM. Losses at the gene ends were 6 bases for V and 3 bases for J; bases not matched to a gene: 8. The CDR3 runs 15 residues. As DNA, the CDR3 is TGTGCCAGCAGCACTACTAGCGAAGTCTACAATGAGCAGTTCTTC. Amino acid sequence: CASSTTSEVYNEQFF.

This rearrangement joins TRBV4-1 to TRBJ2-5; 7 bases agree with TRBD1. The CDR3 runs to 14 residues. Unmatched junction bases numbered 3, after V lost 2 bases and J lost 3 bases. Per germline, CDR1 MGHRA and CDR2 YSYEKL. The chain's CDR3 is CASSQFDREETQYF. The CDR3 nucleotides read TGCGCCAGCAGCCAATTTGACAGGGAAGAGACCCAGTACTTC.

On this clone itself: This CDR3 is also generated by other DNA sequences in the sample. V is TRBV29-1 and J is TRBJ2-2; tentatively, D is TRBD2 (6 bases). Per germline, CDR1 SQVTM and CDR2 ANQGSEA. V was trimmed by 3 bases and J by 5 bases, leaving 7 bases between them. This CDR3 region has 12 residues. CDR3 sequence (DNA): TGCAGCGTTGATCGGGGGACCGGGGAGCTGTTTTTT. Residues: CSVDRGTGELFF.

This clone was counted once. The V and J genes are TRBV5-6 and TRBJ1-1; D might be TRBD1 (6 bases). The germline CDR1 and CDR2 sequences are SGHDT and YYEEEE. The CDR3 is 14 amino acids. With 4 bases removed from V and 6 bases from J, the gap between germline ends came to 16 bases. CDR3: CASSPGGGYPEAFF. In DNA, the CDR3 is TGTGCCAGCAGCCCCGGGGGGGGCTATCCTGAAGCTTTCTTT.

The chain combines TRBV5-4 with TRBJ2-1; the D gene is possibly TRBD1 (7 bases). V dropped 6 bases and J dropped 3 bases, with 22 bases sitting between them. The CDR3 runs 17 residues. Germline V gene sequence: CDR1 SGHNT, CDR2 YYREEE (reference sequence). The CDR3 loop is CASTRGQTDPRYNEQFF. The CDR3 bases are TGTGCCAGCACGCGGGGACAGACCGACCCTCGCTACAATGAGCAGTTCTTC. The full variable domain, its missing parts supplied by reference TRBV5-4 and TRBJ2-1, is ETGVTQSPTHLIKTRGQQVTLRCSSQSGHNTVSWYQQALGQGPQFIFQYYREEENGRGNFPPRFSGLQFPNYSSELNVNALELDDSALYLCASTRGQTDPRYNEQFFGPGTRLTVL.

This clone has a handful of counts. V and J are TRBV9 and TRBJ2-1, with D tentatively TRBD1 (6 bases). This CDR3 contains 16 residues. V lost 4 bases and J lost 0, with 14 bases in between. Per the germline V gene, CDR1 is SGDLS and CDR2 is YYNGEE. CDR3 amino acids: CASSPATGSSYNEQFF. The CDR3, as DNA: TGTGCCAGCAGCCCCGCAACAGGGTCCTCCTACAATGAGCAGTTCTTC.

This clone was detected once. This chain connects TRBV28 to TRBJ2-1; D remains ambiguous. Looked up from germline, CDR1 is MDHEN and CDR2 is SYDVKM. This CDR3 is 14 amino acids long. V was shortened by 5 bases and J by 5 bases, with 13 bases between the two germline ends. Here the CDR3 DNA reads TGTGCCAGCAGTCCGCGACTTAAAGACAATGAGCAGTTCTTC. As protein: CASSPRLKDNEQFF.

This clone was counted a few times. The chain joins TRBV29-1 to TRBJ2-5; TRBD2 matches 10 bases. This CDR3 comprises 15 residues. The ends lost 1 base at V and 5 bases at J; junction bases unmatched: 7. Per germline, CDR1 SQVTM and CDR2 ANQGSEA. Here the CDR3 DNA reads TGCAGCGTTGAAGGAGCGGGAGGGCCAGGGGAGACCCAGTACTTC. Translated, it gives CSVEGAGGPGETQYF.

This clone was detected a few times. The chain combines TRBV7-9 with TRBJ1-1; D is undetermined. Per the germline V gene, CDR1 is SEHNR and CDR2 is FQNEAQ (reference sequence). Trimming stripped 2 bases from V and 6 bases from J, with 4 bases between. This CDR3 spans 11 amino acids. The CDR3 sequence is CASSLTPEAFF. The CDR3 DNA follows: TGTGCCAGCAGCTTAACGCCTGAAGCTTTCTTT.

The rearrangement uses TRBV23-1 and TRBJ1-3; tentative D call: TRBD1 (6 bases). TRBV23-1 is reported as an ORF; its role is uncertain. V lost 11 bases, J lost 0 bases, and 11 bases lay in between. This CDR3 contains 13 residues. CDR3 sequence: CAHPDSSGNTIYF. In DNA, the CDR3 is TGCGCCCACCCGGACAGCTCTGGAAACACCATATATTTT.

This clone was detected only a few times. CDR3 loop: CASSYDGRASEQFF. CDR3 nucleotides: TGTGCCAGCAGTTACGACGGGAGGGCCTCTGAGCAGTTCTTC. The chain joins TRBV6-6 to TRBJ2-1; TRBD2 matches at 8 bases. CDR3 size: 14 residues. V trimming: 2 bases; J trimming: 9 bases; junction bases outside the gene matches: 6. The germline V gene has CDR1 MNHNY and CDR2 SVGAGI (reference sequence).

The V gene is TRBV6-4, the J gene TRBJ2-1; 8 bases are a match to TRBD2. The V and J ends lost 2 bases and 4 bases, in that order; junction bases with no gene match: 4. Germline V lookup: CDR1 MRHNA, CDR2 SNTAGT. The CDR3 is 15 amino acids. CDR3 nucleotides: TGTGCCAGCAGTGACGGGTTAGCGGGGTACAATGAGCAGTTCTTC. Protein sequence: CASSDGLAGYNEQFF.

The J gene is TRBJ2-2, the V gene TRBV30; no clear D gene. Germline-derived CDR1 and CDR2 are GTSNPN and SVGIG (reference sequence). The CDR3 extends over 12 amino acids. V was shortened by 1 base and J by 7 bases, with 7 bases between the two germline ends. CDR3 nucleotide sequence: TGTGCCTGGAGTGGTCTAGGCGGGGAGCTGTTTTTT. Protein product: CAWSGLGGELFF.

The sample holds a few counts of this clone. The chain links TRBV25-1 to TRBJ1-2; unclear D gene. The CDR3 runs to 14 residues. Trimming took 3 bases from V and 1 from J, leaving 9 bases between them. Germline assignment: CDR1 MGHDK and CDR2 SYGVNS. The CDR3 protein is CASSDASLNYGYTF. The CDR3 DNA sequence: TGTGCCAGCAGTGATGCCAGCCTTAACTATGGCTACACCTTC.

This clone was detected a few times. J is TRBJ2-7 and V is TRBV5-6; maybe TRBD2 (5 bases). V was cut by 0 bases and J by 3 bases, with 7 bases left in between. CDR3 size: 13 residues. Per the germline V gene, CDR1 is SGHDT and CDR2 is YYEEEE. CDR3 nucleotides: TGTGCCAGCAGCTTGGCGGAGGACTACGAGCAGTACTTC. Translated, it gives CASSLAEDYEQYF.

There are a few counts of this clone. The chain recombines TRBV7-9 with TRBJ2-5; no definite D call. The CDR3 is 14 amino acids. V was clipped by 5 bases and J by 2 bases, with 12 bases between them. The germline V gene encodes CDR1 SEHNR and CDR2 FQNEAQ (reference sequence). The CDR3 coding sequence is TGTGCCAGCAGCGCCCCCTGGGAACAAGAGACCCAGTACTTC. This codes for CASSAPWEQETQYF.

The CDR3 sequence is CASSLLLAGETQYF. In DNA form, the CDR3 reads TGTGCCAGCAGTTTATTGCTAGCGGGGGAGACCCAGTACTTC. The chain uses TRBV28 and TRBJ2-5; 9 positions match TRBD2. Trimming at V came to 1 base and at J to 5 bases, leaving 2 bases not matched to a gene. Germline CDR1 is MDHEN and CDR2 is SYDVKM. The CDR3 runs to 14 residues.

V is TRBV29-1 and J is TRBJ2-1; tentative D call: TRBD1 (6 bases). V was clipped by 3 bases and J by 5 bases, with 14 bases between them. Germline V CDR1 and CDR2: SQVTM, ANQGSEA. CDR3 length: 14 amino acids. The CDR3 is CSVEGTILNNEQFF. For the CDR3, the DNA is TGCAGCGTTGAGGGGACAATTCTTAACAATGAGCAGTTCTTC.

This chain connects TRBV9 to TRBJ2-7; D remains ambiguous. V lost 1 base and J 0 bases, leaving 14 bases between the germline ends. The CDR3 covers 16 residues. Germline V gene sequence: CDR1 SGDLS, CDR2 YYNGEE. The CDR3 spells CASSVSGSSSSYEQYF. CDR3 DNA sequence: TGTGCCAGCAGCGTATCCGGATCCTCAAGCTCCTACGAGCAGTACTTC.

The chain recombines TRBV27 with TRBJ1-1; D perhaps matches TRBD1 (5 bases). This CDR3 contains 13 residues. The germline V gene has CDR1 MNHEY and CDR2 SMNVEV (reference sequence). V lost 4 bases to trimming and J lost 1 base, with 7 bases between them. Here the CDR3 reads CASSSTGNTEAFF. The CDR3 region has the DNA TGTGCCAGCAGTTCCACAGGGAACACTGAAGCTTTCTTT.